One sample yielded the 7 T cell receptor beta chains listed below, sequenced in a study of response to subunit inactivated influenza vaccine. TCRdb re-analysed the RT-PCR reads in MiXCR, keeping a single row per CDR3 protein. This table has under 750,000 distinct CDR3 sequences, approximately 12% appearing once. This specimen was PBMCs from blood, taken on the day of vaccination. The receptors come from a man aged 50 or older who received an inactivated influenza vaccine.

The rearrangement uses TRBV6-1 and TRBJ2-1, with 7 bases identical to TRBD2. The CDR3 is 15 amino acids. The V segment lost 2 bases and the J segment 5 bases; nucleotides outside the gene matches: 6. Germline values: CDR1 MNHNS, CDR2 SASEGT. CDR3 DNA sequence: TGTGCCAGCAGTGAATGGGCTAGCGGAGACAATGAGCAGTTCTTC. Amino acids: CASSEWASGDNEQFF.

This clonotype was seen just once. The CDR3 protein is CASSQVLARGVQETQYF. The CDR3, as DNA: TGCGCCAGCAGCCAAGTACTAGCGAGGGGGGTCCAAGAGACCCAGTACTTC. The J gene is TRBJ2-5, the V gene TRBV4-1, with D possibly being TRBD2 (7 bases). V lost 1 base, J lost 1 base, and 16 bases lay in between. Looked up from germline, CDR1 is MGHRA and CDR2 is YSYEKL. The length of the CDR3 is 17 residues.

The table lists this clonotype with a few counts. The junction departs from the called germline gene at one end, perhaps through a read error. The chain recombines TRBV25-1 with TRBJ2-5; no firm D call. CDR1 and CDR2 (germline): MGHDK, SYGVNS. This CDR3 has 14 amino acids. Written as DNA, the CDR3 is TGTGCCAGCAGTAAATATAGTTCCCAAGAGACCCAGTACTTC. Translating it yields CASSKYSSQETQYF. The whole variable domain, filled in from reference TRBV25-1 and TRBJ2-5, reads EADIYQTPRYLVIGTGKKITLECSQTMGHDKMYWYQQDPGMELHLIHYSYGVNSTEKGDLSSESTVSRIRTEHFPLTLESARPSHTSQYLCASSKYSSQETQYFGPGTRLLVL.

This clonotype has ten or more counts. V usage is TRBV21-1 and J usage is TRBJ2-4. TRBV21-1 is described as a pseudogene. CDR3 length: 14 amino acids. CDR3 coding DNA: TGTGCCCGCGAAGCGTTTCTAGCCAAAAACATTCAGTACTTC. This encodes CAREAFLAKNIQYF.

The gene calls are TRBV5-1 and TRBJ2-5, with 11 bases aligning to TRBD1. The V and J ends lost 3 bases and 1 base, in that order; junction bases with no gene match: 2. Germline-derived CDR1 and CDR2 are SGHRS and YFSETQ. The CDR3 covers 15 residues. CDR3 region: CASSYGTGGQETQYF. For the CDR3, the DNA is TGCGCCAGCAGCTACGGGACAGGGGGCCAAGAGACCCAGTACTTC.

CDR3 in amino acids: CATSRDSSLETQYF. In nucleotides, the CDR3 is TGTGCCACCAGCAGAGACTCTAGCTTGGAGACCCAGTACTTC. The chain couples TRBV15 to TRBJ2-5, with a possible D match to TRBD2 (5 bases). The germline V gene has CDR1 LNHNV and CDR2 YYDKDF (reference sequence). This CDR3 region has 14 residues. Trimming cost V 0 bases and J 5 bases, with 10 bases left between them.

This clonotype was recorded a few times. The chain uses TRBV27 and TRBJ2-3, with D hard to call. Trimming cost V 0 bases and J 3 bases, with 10 bases left between them. The CDR3 has 15 residues. Germline CDR1 MNHEY, CDR2 SMNVEV (reference sequence). CDR3 nucleotide sequence: TGTGCCAGCAGTTTATCGACCGTTTCTACAGATACGCAGTATTTT. It codes for CASSLSTVSTDTQYF.